The 29 T cell receptor beta chains listed next were all sequenced from one sample in a study of shared clonotypes between healthy human individuals. Clones were sequenced by immunoSEQ multiplex PCR, and TCRdb holds only the in-frame ones, with some missing. This sample has around 560,000 clones, with approximately 95% found just once. CD45RO-negative cells were positively selected for CCR7, leaving out terminally differentiated effector memory CD45RA+ cells. The source material was naive CD8+ T cells sorted from blood. The receptors were gathered from a woman in her twenties or thirties in good health.

The V gene is TRBV28, the J gene TRBJ2-3; TRBD2 matches at 7 bases. Germline CDR1 MDHEN, CDR2 SYDVKM. V lost 5 bases, J lost 5 bases, and 10 bases stayed unmatched. The CDR3 covers 15 residues. The CDR3 region is CASSPFGEGEDTQYF. CDR3 coding DNA: TGTGCCAGCAGTCCTTTCGGGGAGGGCGAAGATACGCAGTATTTT.

The rearrangement joins TRBV19 to TRBJ2-7; D is possibly TRBD1 (6 bases). V lost 3 bases to trimming and J lost 2 bases, with 14 bases between them. This CDR3 spans 15 amino acids. Germline loops: CDR1 LNHDA, CDR2 SQIVND (reference sequence). This CDR3 reads CASSIRGQPAYEQYF. The CDR3 coding sequence is TGTGCCAGTAGTATTCGGGGACAACCGGCCTACGAGCAGTACTTC.

The rearrangement uses TRBV6-5 and TRBJ2-5, with D perhaps matching TRBD2 (7 bases). The germline V and J ends were trimmed by 0 bases and 3 bases, with 11 bases remaining between them. The CDR3 length is 15 residues. CDR1 and CDR2 (germline): MNHEY, SVGAGI. CDR3 nucleotides: TGTGCCAGCAGTTACTCGGAGGGGGGGAAAGAGACCCAGTACTTC. This codes for CASSYSEGGKETQYF.

The CDR3 protein is CASSLEGNYEQYF. Here the CDR3 DNA reads TGTGCCAGCAGCTTAGAGGGGAACTACGAGCAGTACTTC. The chain has TRBV7-9 and TRBJ2-5; TRBD1 might be the D (5 bases). The DNA end favors TRBJ2-7, so the J call may be wrong. This CDR3 has 13 residues. CDR1 is SEHNR, CDR2 FQNEAQ, per germline (reference sequence).

This chain uses TRBV4-1 with TRBJ1-1; D is unresolved. Germline values: CDR1 MGHRA, CDR2 YSYEKL. Trimming pared 0 bases from V and 0 bases from J, leaving 8 bases between. The CDR3 length is 15 residues. In nucleotides, the CDR3 is TGCGCCAGCAGCCAAGAGCTCGGGATGAACACTGAAGCTTTCTTT. Protein sequence: CASSQELGMNTEAFF.

J is TRBJ2-7 and V is TRBV7-7; tentatively, D is TRBD1 or TRBD2 (5 bases each). The CDR3 is 14 amino acids. From germline, CDR1 is SSHAT and CDR2 FNYEAQ (reference sequence). The ends were cut back, 1 base at V and 3 bases at J, with 10 bases in the middle. In DNA, the CDR3 is TGTGCCAGCAGCTTAGGGGACGGACACTACGAGCAGTACTTC. It is translated as CASSLGDGHYEQYF.

This rearrangement joins TRBV11-2 to TRBJ2-7; D gene unclear. Trimming removed 5 bases at V and 2 bases at J, with 22 bases between. Looked up from germline, CDR1 is SGHAT and CDR2 is FQNNGV. CDR3 length: 17 amino acids. CDR3 nucleotide sequence: TGTGCCAGCAGCAAAAACCGTTTATCTAGGTCCCCCTACGAGCAGTACTTC. Amino acids: CASSKNRLSRSPYEQYF.

In this sample, this clone turned up once. The rearrangement joins TRBV4-3 to TRBJ2-7, with D uncertain. Trimming left V 3 bases short and J 2 bases short, with 8 bases between. There are 13 residues in the CDR3. From germline, CDR1 is LGHNA and CDR2 YSLEER. This CDR3 reads CASSHVLTYEQYF. In DNA form, the CDR3 reads TGCGCCAGCAGCCACGTCCTGACCTACGAGCAGTACTTC.

The gene calls are TRBV4-1 and TRBJ2-3; perhaps TRBD2 as D (5 bases). Germline values: CDR1 MGHRA, CDR2 YSYEKL. Deletions cut 2 bases from V and 0 bases from J, with 12 bases between. The CDR3 is made up of 16 amino acids. In DNA, the CDR3 is TGCGCCAGCAGCCAACCCGGACTGTCTAGCACAGATACGCAGTATTTT. Translating gives CASSQPGLSSTDTQYF.

V usage is TRBV9 and J usage is TRBJ1-3, with TRBD1 as a possible D gene (5 bases). The CDR3 consists of 14 residues. The germline V gene encodes CDR1 SGDLS and CDR2 YYNGEE. Between the trimmed V and J ends, which lost 3 bases and 0 bases, there was a span of 7 bases. The CDR3 coding sequence is TGTGCCAGCAGCGCCGGGGGCTCTGGAAACACCATATATTTT. Its translation is CASSAGGSGNTIYF.

The CDR3 protein is CATASGPSYEQYF. CDR3 sequence (DNA): TGTGCCACCGCTTCTGGGCCCTCCTACGAGCAGTACTTC. V and J are TRBV14 and TRBJ2-7; D ambiguous. V shed 10 bases and J shed 0 bases, with 13 bases lying between them. The germline gives CDR1 SGHDN, CDR2 FVKESK. This CDR3 region has 13 residues.

V is TRBV4-2 and J is TRBJ2-3; possible D gene TRBD2, 6 bases. V shed 0 bases and J shed 2 bases, with 18 bases lying between them. The germline V gene has CDR1 LGHNA and CDR2 YNFKEQ. This CDR3 contains 18 residues. As DNA, the CDR3 is TGTGCCAGCAGCCAAGACTCCCAAGGGGAGGTACCCACAGATACGCAGTATTTT. Translation gives CASSQDSQGEVPTDTQYF.

DNA for the CDR3: TGCAGCGTCGTCCCTATTGACAGACCCTATGGCTACACCTTC. Protein product: CSVVPIDRPYGYTF. The chain links TRBV29-1 to TRBJ1-2; D is perhaps TRBD1 (5 bases). Trimming removed 6 bases from V and 4 bases from J, with 18 bases in between. This CDR3 contains 14 residues. Germline-derived CDR1 and CDR2 are SQVTM and ANQGSEA. The entire variable domain, with the rest obtained from reference TRBV29-1 and TRBJ1-2, is as follows: SAVISQKPSRDICQRGTSLTIQCQVDSQVTMMFWYRQQPGQSLTLIATANQGSEATYESGFVIDKFPISRPNLTFSTLTVSNMSPEDSSIYLCSVVPIDRPYGYTFGSGTRLTVV.

The chain recombines TRBV20-1 with TRBJ2-7; no firm D call. The CDR3 sequence is 11 residues long. The germline V gene encodes CDR1 DFQATT and CDR2 SNEGSKA (reference sequence). Deletions cut 6 bases from V and 6 bases from J, with 12 bases between. The CDR3 region is CSAKTGPEQYF. In DNA, the CDR3 is TGCAGTGCCAAAACTGGACCCGAGCAGTACTTC.

The chain is built from TRBV28 and TRBJ2-1; perhaps D is TRBD1 or TRBD2 (6 bases each). Trimming pared 5 bases from V and 5 bases from J, leaving 10 bases between. Germline assignment: CDR1 MDHEN and CDR2 SYDVKM. The CDR3 covers 13 residues. Written as DNA, the CDR3 is TGTGCCAGCAGTATCGGGGGCCACAATGAGCAGTTCTTC. This sequence encodes CASSIGGHNEQFF.

This rearrangement joins TRBV19 to TRBJ1-2; D remains ambiguous. The V gene lost 2 bases and the J gene lost 2 bases, with 12 bases spanning the gap. The CDR3 is made up of 15 amino acids. Germline-derived CDR1 and CDR2 are LNHDA and SQIVND (reference sequence). The CDR3 is CASSIRHLENYGYTF. The CDR3 DNA follows: TGTGCCAGTAGTATACGCCACCTAGAGAACTATGGCTACACCTTC.

V and J are TRBV11-2 and TRBJ2-3; TRBD1 matches at 10 bases. This CDR3 region has 17 residues. The V gene end was trimmed by 0 bases and the J gene end by 2 bases; junction bases not matched to a gene: 5. Germline CDR1 is SGHAT and CDR2 is FQNNGV. DNA of the CDR3: TGTGCCAGCAGCTTAGAGTTCGGGACAGGGGTCACAGATACGCAGTATTTT. It codes for CASSLEFGTGVTDTQYF.

In DNA form, the CDR3 reads TGTGCCAGCAGCTTAGAATCTAGCGGGATCCCCTACGAGCAGTACTTC. Its protein product is CASSLESSGIPYEQYF. The gene calls are TRBV13 and TRBJ2-7, with 9 positions matching TRBD2. The length of the CDR3 is 16 residues. Germline-derived CDR1 and CDR2 are PRHDT and FYEKMQ (reference sequence). With 1 base clipped from V and 2 bases from J, the junction kept 6 bases outside the gene matches.

V is TRBV28 and J is TRBJ2-5, with 10 bases that match TRBD2. This CDR3 spans 15 amino acids. Germline trimming cut 2 bases from V and 5 bases from J; bases unmatched to any gene: 5. CDR1 is MDHEN, CDR2 SYDVKM, per germline. CDR3 bases: TGTGCCAGCAGTTTACGGCTAGCGGGAGTGGAGACCCAGTACTTC. This sequence encodes CASSLRLAGVETQYF.

The chain has TRBV4-1 and TRBJ1-1; D possibly corresponds to TRBD1 (5 bases). The CDR3 consists of 15 residues. V lost 3 bases to trimming and J lost 1 base, with 12 bases between them. Germline CDR1 is MGHRA and CDR2 is YSYEKL. The CDR3 region is CASSHFQGGNTEAFF. For the CDR3, the DNA is TGCGCCAGCAGCCATTTCCAGGGCGGGAACACTGAAGCTTTCTTT.

The rearrangement links TRBV28 to TRBJ2-1; tentative D call: TRBD2 (6 bases). Trimming cost V 3 bases and J 0 bases, with 18 bases left between them. Germline values: CDR1 MDHEN, CDR2 SYDVKM. The CDR3 runs 18 residues. This CDR3 is CASSFGDLGRGSYNEQFF. As DNA, the CDR3 is TGTGCCAGCAGTTTTGGGGACTTGGGGCGCGGCTCCTACAATGAGCAGTTCTTC.

The chain is built from TRBV5-4 and TRBJ2-3, with D perhaps TRBD1 (6 bases). Germline CDR1 is SGHNT and CDR2 is YYREEE (reference sequence). V lost 4 bases and J 4 bases, leaving 19 bases between the germline ends. This CDR3 spans 16 amino acids. The CDR3 is CASSQSLQGLADTQYF. Written as DNA, the CDR3 is TGTGCCAGCAGCCAATCATTACAGGGTCTGGCAGATACGCAGTATTTT.

The V and J genes are TRBV7-9 and TRBJ2-6; possible D gene TRBD1, 6 bases. Germline V lookup: CDR1 SEHNR, CDR2 FQNEAQ (reference sequence). The CDR3 extends over 15 amino acids. Trimming left V 8 bases short and J 3 bases short, with 14 bases between. The CDR3 loop reads CASVEQGYGANVLTF. As DNA, the CDR3 is TGTGCCAGCGTAGAACAGGGATATGGGGCCAACGTCCTGACTTTC.

The chain combines TRBV9 with TRBJ2-5; the match to TRBD2 covers 13 bases. CDR1 is SGDLS, CDR2 YYNGEE, per germline. This CDR3 has 16 amino acids. Losses at the gene ends were 1 base for V and 9 bases for J; bases not matched to a gene: 9. In nucleotides, the CDR3 is TGTGCCAGCAGCGTAACCGGGACTAGCGGGGCTGGGGCCCAGTACTTC. Translating it yields CASSVTGTSGAGAQYF. Filled out from reference TRBV9 and TRBJ2-5, the complete variable domain reads DSGVTQTPKHLITATGQRVTLRCSPRSGDLSVYWYQQSLDQGLQFLIQYYNGEERAKGNILERFSAQQFPDLHSELNLSSLELGDSALYFCASSVTGTSGAGAQYFGPGTRLLVL.

The CDR3 DNA reads TGCGCCAGCAGTGCCCGGACCAACAATGAGCAGTTCTTC. Amino acid sequence: CASSARTNNEQFF. This chain joins TRBV4-1 and TRBJ2-1, with D uncertain. This CDR3 region has 13 residues. Germline V CDR1 and CDR2: MGHRA, YSYEKL. Trimming pared 6 bases from V and 5 bases from J, leaving 11 bases between.

This clone appeared a single time. This chain connects TRBV5-8 to TRBJ2-1, with D hard to call. Trimming pared 0 bases from V and 3 bases from J, leaving 1 base between. From germline, CDR1 is SGHTS and CDR2 YDEGEE. The CDR3 is 12 amino acids. CDR3 region: CASSLDYNEQFF. The CDR3 nucleotides read TGTGCCAGCAGCTTGGACTACAATGAGCAGTTCTTC. Filled out from reference TRBV5-8 and TRBJ2-1, the complete variable domain reads EAGVTQSPTHLIKTRGQQATLRCSPISGHTSVYWYQQALGLGLQFLLWYDEGEERNRGNFPPRFSGRQFPNYSSELNVNALELEDSALYLCASSLDYNEQFFGPGTRLTVL.

As for this clone: Other DNA sequences in this sample translate to the same CDR3. The chain couples TRBV29-1 to TRBJ1-1; unclear D gene. The CDR3 length is 11 residues. Looked up from germline, CDR1 is SQVTM and CDR2 is ANQGSEA. The ends were cut back, 5 bases at V and 4 bases at J, with 8 bases in the middle. DNA for the CDR3: TGCAGCGTTAAGGGTGGCACTGAAGCTTTCTTT. It codes for CSVKGGTEAFF.

This chain links TRBV5-8 with TRBJ1-2; 9 nucleotides match TRBD1. The J segment lost 7 bases and the V segment lost 5 bases, leaving 6 bases of the junction unmatched. This CDR3 has 13 residues. Germline assignment: CDR1 SGHTS and CDR2 YDEGEE. This chain's CDR3 is CASSLTGGLGYTF. The CDR3 DNA reads TGTGCCAGCAGTCTGACAGGGGGTCTTGGCTACACCTTC.

The V call is TRBV25-1, the J call TRBJ2-5, with TRBD2 matching over 9 bases. The V segment lost 4 bases and the J segment 2 bases; nucleotides outside the gene matches: 2. The CDR3 is made up of 14 amino acids. CDR1 and CDR2 from the germline V gene are MGHDK and SYGVNS. This CDR3 reads CASSATSGQETQYF. Written as DNA, the CDR3 is TGTGCCAGCAGTGCGACTAGCGGACAAGAGACCCAGTACTTC.